The rows below give T cell receptor beta chains drawn from one sample of a study of blood T cells in healthy people across ages. TCRdb reprocessed the 5' RACE reads with MiXCR, giving one entry per CDR3 protein. The sample records about 680,000 distinct CDR3 sequences, roughly 49% being singletons. The sequenced sample was blood. These receptors all stem from a woman aged 55-75 years in good health. CDR3s include the opening cysteine and the closing phenylalanine or tryptophan. A D gene is named only where the DNA matches it firmly. Size tells how often a clone was seen (once, few, many) or the class of an expanded clone, and some rows leave it out.

d_gene	j_gene	abundance	v_gene	CDR3nt	CDR3aa
TRBD1	TRBJ2-7	-	TRBV14	TGTGCCAGCAGCCAAGGTGGGCAGGGGGCATCCGAGCAGTACTTC	CASSQGGQGASEQYF
TRBD1	TRBJ2-7	-	TRBV20-1	TGCAGTGCTATTCAGGGGGCCAACGAGCAGTACTTC	CSAIQGANEQYF
-	TRBJ2-1	-	TRBV20-1	TGCAGTGCTAGCAGGTGGGCACCCTATGACTACAATGAGCAGTTCTTC	CSASRWAPYDYNEQFF
TRBD1	TRBJ2-5	few	TRBV29-1	TGCAGCGTTACACGGGGACAGTCCCAAGAGACCCAGTACTTC	CSVTRGQSQETQYF
-	TRBJ2-7	-	TRBV28	TGTGCCAGCAACGACAGTCTCTACGAGCAGTACTTC	CASNDSLYEQYF
-	TRBJ2-5	-	TRBV15	TGTGCCACCAGCAGAGGACAGAAAGAGACCCAGTACTTC	CATSRGQKETQYF
-	TRBJ2-3	-	TRBV4-2	TGTGCCAGCAGCCAAGATATTGCTAGCGAGACAGATACGCAGTATTTT	CASSQDIASETDTQYF
-	TRBJ1-2	few	TRBV28	TGTGCCAGCAGTTTTCGGGTGGAGAGTGGCTACACCTTC	CASSFRVESGYTF
-	TRBJ2-5	-	TRBV11-3	TGTGCCAGCGGCCGGAGTTTCGGGCAAGAGACCCAGTACTTC	CASGRSFGQETQYF
TRBD1	TRBJ1-2	few	TRBV6-5	TGTGCCAGCAGACCGACAGGGTACTATGGCTACACCTTC	CASRPTGYYGYTF
-	TRBJ2-3	-	TRBV28	TGTGCCAGCAGTGGGCCGTGGAGTAGCGGCACAGATACGCAGTATTTT	CASSGPWSSGTDTQYF
TRBD2	TRBJ2-5	-	TRBV7-2	TGTGCCAGCAGCTTAGGTTGGAGCGGGAAGCAAGAGACCCAGTACTTC	CASSLGWSGKQETQYF
TRBD2	TRBJ2-4	-	TRBV5-1	TGCGCCAGCACCGGGACTAGCGGGGCAAACATTCAGTACTTC	CASTGTSGANIQYF
-	TRBJ2-1	-	TRBV7-9	TGTGCCAGCAGCTTTTCAAGGGCGGGCTCCTACAATGAGCAGTCCTTC	CASSFSRAGSYNEQSF
-	TRBJ2-5	few	TRBV7-2	TGTGCCAGCAGTCCCCAGGCAGGGTGGGACGAGACCCAGTACTTC	CASSPQAGWDETQYF
TRBD1	TRBJ1-5	-	TRBV15	TGTGCCACCAGCAAAGACAGGGGCTATCAGCCCCAGCATTTT	CATSKDRGYQPQHF
-	TRBJ2-7	-	TRBV6-6	TGTGCCAGCAGTTACGGCAGGATCTCCTACGAGCAGTACTTC	CASSYGRISYEQYF
-	TRBJ1-5	-	TRBV3-1	TGTGCCAGCAGCCAAGATGCCGCTCAGCCCCAGCATTTT	CASSQDAAQPQHF
-	TRBJ2-5	-	TRBV7-2	TGTGCCAGCAGCTTAGTGGACCGGGAGACCCAGTACTTC	CASSLVDRETQYF
TRBD2	TRBJ2-7	few	TRBV10-3	TGTGCCATCGGAGCGGGAGGGCCATACAATGAGCAGTACTTC	CAIGAGGPYNEQYF
TRBD1	TRBJ2-7	few	TRBV14	TGTGCCAGCAGCCCACGGACAGGGCAGACATACGAGCAGTACTTC	CASSPRTGQTYEQYF
TRBD1	TRBJ2-3	-	TRBV7-3	TGTGCCAGCAGCTTAACCATTACAGGGGCAGATACGCAGTATTTT	CASSLTITGADTQYF
-	TRBJ2-7	-	TRBV2	TGTGCCAGCAGTGACCAGGGGACGGGTTACGAGCAGTACTTC	CASSDQGTGYEQYF
-	TRBJ2-2	-	TRBV12-3/TRBV12-4	TGTGCCAGCAACAACCTATTGGGGGCCGGGGAGCTGTTTTTT	CASNNLLGAGELFF
TRBD1	TRBJ1-2	-	TRBV5-6	TGTGCCAGCAGCCGAGCACAGGGGGATGGCTACACCTTC	CASSRAQGDGYTF
-	TRBJ2-3	once	TRBV7-3	TGTGCCAGCAGCTTACCCGGAACAGGGATTGAAGATACGCAGTATTTT	CASSLPGTGIEDTQYF
-	TRBJ1-1	-	TRBV29-1	TGCAGCGTTAGACAGGCAAACACTGAAGCTTTCTTT	CSVRQANTEAFF
-	TRBJ2-5	-	TRBV9	TGTGCCAGCAGCCCGCTAGGGCGGATCAATGAGCAGTACTTC	CASSPLGRINEQYF
-	TRBJ1-2	-	TRBV7-9	TGTGCCAGCACCTCTCCCGGGGTTTTGGGCTATGGCTACACCTTC	CASTSPGVLGYGYTF
-	TRBJ2-3	-	TRBV19	TGTGCCAGTAGTATCCCGTGGAACACAGATACGCAGTATTTT	CASSIPWNTDTQYF
TRBD1	TRBJ2-3	few	TRBV29-1	TGCAGCGTTGTAAGTGGGACAGGAGGGGATACGCAGTATTTT	CSVVSGTGGDTQYF
TRBD2	TRBJ2-7	few	TRBV20-1	TGCAGTGGGGTCAGGACTAGCGCCGACGAGCAGTACTTC	CSGVRTSADEQYF
-	TRBJ2-7	-	TRBV28	TGTGCCAGCAGCCCCAACCGGGTCTCCACCTACGAGCAGTACTTC	CASSPNRVSTYEQYF
-	TRBJ1-2	few	TRBV29-1	TGCAGCGCCCGGGGGCTAAAGGGGGACTATGGCTACACCTTC	CSARGLKGDYGYTF
-	TRBJ2-5	-	TRBV7-9	TGTGCCAGCAGCTTAGACGGCGCCGCCCAAGAGACCCAGTACTTC	CASSLDGAAQETQYF
TRBD1	TRBJ2-3	-	TRBV6-2/TRBV6-3	TGTGCCAGCAGGCCACAGGGGGTGACAGATACGCAGTATTTT	CASRPQGVTDTQYF
TRBD1	TRBJ1-2	-	TRBV7-2	TGTGCCAGCAGCTTGACACAGGGGGCCGATGGCTACACCTTC	CASSLTQGADGYTF
-	TRBJ1-1	-	TRBV6-2/TRBV6-3	TGTGCCAGCAGCTCTGATGGGTGGGGCAGGAACACTGAAGCTTTCTTT	CASSSDGWGRNTEAFF
TRBD2	TRBJ2-7	once	TRBV7-3	TGTGCCAGCAGCTTAATGGGACTAGCGGGAGGTTTCGAGCAGTACTTC	CASSLMGLAGGFEQYF
-	TRBJ2-5	many	TRBV3-1	TGTGCCAGCAGCCAAGAGGTGGGGGGAGAGACCCAGTACTTC	CASSQEVGGETQYF
TRBD2	TRBJ2-7	-	TRBV10-3	TGTGCCATCAGTGATAAGACTAGCGGGACCCACGAGCAGTACTTC	CAISDKTSGTHEQYF
-	TRBJ1-4	-	TRBV5-1	TGCGCCAGCCACGAGGGTTCTTCAACTAATGAAAAACTGTTTTTT	CASHEGSSTNEKLFF
-	TRBJ2-7	few	TRBV6-5	TGTGCCAGCAGTTACGCTTTGTCGGGAACCTACGAGCAGTACTTC	CASSYALSGTYEQYF
TRBD2	TRBJ2-1	-	TRBV7-2	TGTGCCACCCAGCAGGGGGGAACTAGCGGGAGTGTGTGGGAGCAGTTCTTC	CATQQGGTSGSVWEQFF
TRBD1	TRBJ1-6	-	TRBV11-2	TGTGCCAGCAGCTTAACCCTACAGGGGAGGTCACCCCTCCACTTT	CASSLTLQGRSPLHF
TRBD2	TRBJ2-3	-	TRBV7-2	TGTGCCAGCAGCTTAGAAGGTAGCGGGAGATCCGATACGCAGTATTTT	CASSLEGSGRSDTQYF
-	TRBJ1-1	-	TRBV7-2	TGTGCCAGCAGCCCTTACCTGGCAGGGGAAGCTTTCTTT	CASSPYLAGEAFF